This is a list of T cell receptor beta chains from one sample in a study of T cells after yellow fever vaccination. MiXCR was run by TCRdb on the 5' RACE reads, yielding one entry per CDR3 protein. The sample contains 340,000 or so distinct CDR3 sequences, roughly an eighth of which appear only once. Sequencing was performed on CD4+ T cells sorted from PBMCs, taken 15 days after the yellow fever booster vaccination. The receptors stem from a man between 18 and 29 years old who received the YFV17D yellow fever vaccine. CDR3s include the opening cysteine and the closing phenylalanine or tryptophan. A D gene is named only where the DNA matches it firmly. Some rows have no size entry. The others give once, few or many, or a class for an expanded clone.

>-|TRBJ2-7|TRBV25-1|few
TGTGCCAGCAGCGACAGCCTCTACGAGCAGTACTTC
CASSDSLYEQYF
>TRBD2|TRBJ2-1|TRBV7-9|once
TGTGCCAGCAGCCTCGGACTAGCGGGGTCTGATGAGCAGTTCTTC
CASSLGLAGSDEQFF
>-|TRBJ2-3|TRBV7-3|-
TGTGCCAGCAGCCCGGACTCTTCTAGCACAGATACGCAGTATTTT
CASSPDSSSTDTQYF
>-|TRBJ1-1|TRBV7-2|-
TGTGCCAGCACCCGAGGAGTAGAGAACACTGAAGCTTTCTTT
CASTRGVENTEAFF
>TRBD2|TRBJ2-3|TRBV24-1|many
TGTGCCACCAGTGAGCGGGGGGGCGTCACAGATACGCAGTATTTT
CATSERGGVTDTQYF
>-|TRBJ2-5|TRBV6-1|few
TGTGCCAGCAGTGAGTCTAGCGGACAGTCGTTTTCCCAGTACTTC
CASSESSGQSFSQYF
>TRBD1|TRBJ1-6|TRBV9|-
TGTGCCAGCAGCGTAGAGGGGACAGCGGGCTCACCCCTCCACTTT
CASSVEGTAGSPLHF
>-|TRBJ2-1|TRBV3-1|-
TGTGCCAGCAGCCAAGCTCAGGGCCAGGGTAAGAATGAGCAGTTCTTC
CASSQAQGQGKNEQFF
>-|TRBJ2-2|TRBV11-1|many
TGTGCCAGCAGCTTAGCACTAGCCGGGGAGCTGTTTTTT
CASSLALAGELFF
>-|TRBJ2-2|TRBV4-3|few
TGCGCCAGCAGCCAAGAGGGCGGGGTAGCGAACACCGGGGAGCTGTTTTTT
CASSQEGGVANTGELFF
>-|TRBJ2-3|TRBV12-3/TRBV12-4|few
TGTGCCAGCGGAGGGGGCGGGAGGGATACGCAGTATTTT
CASGGGGRDTQYF
>-|TRBJ2-3|TRBV10-3|many
TGTGCCATCAGCTGGGAGGGCACAGATACGCAGTATTTT
CAISWEGTDTQYF
>TRBD2|TRBJ2-3|TRBV12-3/TRBV12-4|-
TGTGCCAGCAGTCCGGGACTAGCTGGTTGGGCGCAGTATTTT
CASSPGLAGWAQYF
>TRBD2|TRBJ2-5|TRBV4-3|-
TGCGCCAGCAGCCAAGATGCGGGGGGCGGTCCCCGTGAGACCCAGTACTTC
CASSQDAGGGPRETQYF